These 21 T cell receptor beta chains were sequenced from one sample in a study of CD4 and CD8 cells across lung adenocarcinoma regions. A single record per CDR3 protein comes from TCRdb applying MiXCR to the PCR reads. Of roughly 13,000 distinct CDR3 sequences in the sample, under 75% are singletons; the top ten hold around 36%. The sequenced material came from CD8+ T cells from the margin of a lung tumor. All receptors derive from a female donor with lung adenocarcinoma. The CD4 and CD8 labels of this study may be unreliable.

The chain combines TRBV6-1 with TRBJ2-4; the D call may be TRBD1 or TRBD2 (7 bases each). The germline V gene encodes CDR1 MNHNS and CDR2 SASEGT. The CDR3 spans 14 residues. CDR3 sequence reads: CASQGGRDKNTQYF. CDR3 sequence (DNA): TGTGCGAGTCAGGGGGGGCGTGACAAAAACACCCAGTACTTC.

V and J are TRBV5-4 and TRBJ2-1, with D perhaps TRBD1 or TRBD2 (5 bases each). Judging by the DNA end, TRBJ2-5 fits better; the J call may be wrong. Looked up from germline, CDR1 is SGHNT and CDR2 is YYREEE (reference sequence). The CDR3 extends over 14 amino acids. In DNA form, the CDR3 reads TGTGCCAGCAGCTTGGGTGGGACGGAAGAGACCCAGTACTTC. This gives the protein CASSLGGTEETQYF.

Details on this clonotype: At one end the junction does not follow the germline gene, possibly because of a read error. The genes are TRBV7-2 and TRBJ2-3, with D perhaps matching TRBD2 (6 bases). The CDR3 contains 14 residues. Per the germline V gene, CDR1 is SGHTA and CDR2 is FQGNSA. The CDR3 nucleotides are TGTGCCAGCAGCTTTTCCGGCGGGGTAGATATGCAGTATTTC. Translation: CASSFSGGVDMQYF.

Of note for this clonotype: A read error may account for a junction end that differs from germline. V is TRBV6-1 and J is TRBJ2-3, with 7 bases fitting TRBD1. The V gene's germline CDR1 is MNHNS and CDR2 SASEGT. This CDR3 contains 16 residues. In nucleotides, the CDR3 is TGTGCCAGCAGTCCTAGGGGGCACCGAACCACAAATACTCAGTATTTC. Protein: CASSPRGHRTTNTQYF.

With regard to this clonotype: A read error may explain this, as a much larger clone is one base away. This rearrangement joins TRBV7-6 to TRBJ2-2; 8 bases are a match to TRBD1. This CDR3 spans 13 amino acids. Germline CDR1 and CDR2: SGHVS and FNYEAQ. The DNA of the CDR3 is TGTGCCAGTCAGGGGGCACACACCGGGGAGCCGTTTTTT. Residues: CASQGAHTGEPFF.

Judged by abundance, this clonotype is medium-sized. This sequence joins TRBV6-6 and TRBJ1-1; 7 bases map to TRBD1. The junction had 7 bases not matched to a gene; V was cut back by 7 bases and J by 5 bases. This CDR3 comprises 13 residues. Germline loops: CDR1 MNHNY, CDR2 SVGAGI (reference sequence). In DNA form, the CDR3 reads TGTGCCAGCATACCCTACAGGGGAACTGAAGCTTTCTTT. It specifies CASIPYRGTEAFF.

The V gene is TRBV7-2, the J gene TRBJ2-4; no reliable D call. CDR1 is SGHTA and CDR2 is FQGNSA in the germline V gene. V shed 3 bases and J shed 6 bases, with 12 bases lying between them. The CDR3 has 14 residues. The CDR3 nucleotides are TGTGCCAGCAGCTTTGGCTCTGAAGGAAACATTCAGTACTTC. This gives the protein CASSFGSEGNIQYF.

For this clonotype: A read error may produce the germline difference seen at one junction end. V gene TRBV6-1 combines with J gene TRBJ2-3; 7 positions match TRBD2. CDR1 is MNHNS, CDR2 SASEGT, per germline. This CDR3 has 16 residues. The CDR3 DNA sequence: TGTGCCAGCAGTCGTAGCGGGCGCCCAACCAAAGAGACGCAGTATTTC. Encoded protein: CASSRSGRPTKETQYF.

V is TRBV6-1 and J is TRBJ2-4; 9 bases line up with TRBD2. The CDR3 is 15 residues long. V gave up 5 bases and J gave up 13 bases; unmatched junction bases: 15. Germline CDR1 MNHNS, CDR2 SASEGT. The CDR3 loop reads CASSPGGGGKDMQYF. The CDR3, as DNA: TGTGCCAGCAGTCCGGGCGGGGGGGGCAAAGATATGCAGTACTTC.

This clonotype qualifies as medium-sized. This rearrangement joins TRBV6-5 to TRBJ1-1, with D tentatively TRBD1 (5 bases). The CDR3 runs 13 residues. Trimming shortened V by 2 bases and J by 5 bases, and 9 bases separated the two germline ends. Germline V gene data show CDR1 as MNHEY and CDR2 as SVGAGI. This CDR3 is CASSYTTVTEAFF. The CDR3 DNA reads TGTGCCAGCAGTTACACGACAGTTACTGAAGCTTTCTTT.

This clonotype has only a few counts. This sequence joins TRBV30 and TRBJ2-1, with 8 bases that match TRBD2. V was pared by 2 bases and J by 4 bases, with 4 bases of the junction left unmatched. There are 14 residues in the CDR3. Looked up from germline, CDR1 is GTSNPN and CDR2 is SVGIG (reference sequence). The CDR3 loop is CAWSSGGPYNEQFF. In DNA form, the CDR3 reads TGTGCCTGGAGTAGCGGGGGACCTTACAATGAGCAGTTCTTC.

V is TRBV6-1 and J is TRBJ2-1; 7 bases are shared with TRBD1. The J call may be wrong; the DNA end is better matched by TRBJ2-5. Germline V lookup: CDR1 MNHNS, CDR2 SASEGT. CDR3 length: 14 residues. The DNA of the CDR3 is TGTGCCAGCAGTGTGGGGACAGTTGCCGAGACCCAGTACTTC. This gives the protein CASSVGTVAETQYF.

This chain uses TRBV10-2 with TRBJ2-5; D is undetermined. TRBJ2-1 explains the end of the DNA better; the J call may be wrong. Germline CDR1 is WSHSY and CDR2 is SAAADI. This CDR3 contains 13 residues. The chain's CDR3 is CASTQTVTIEQFF. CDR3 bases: TGCGCCAGCACTCAGACTGTTACAATAGAGCAGTTCTTC.

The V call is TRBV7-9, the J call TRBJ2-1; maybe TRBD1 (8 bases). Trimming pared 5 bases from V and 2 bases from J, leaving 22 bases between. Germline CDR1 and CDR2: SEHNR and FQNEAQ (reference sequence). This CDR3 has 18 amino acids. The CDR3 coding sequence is TGTGCCAGCAGCCGCGTGGGAGGGTGGGGACAGGCCTACAATGAGCAGTTCTTC. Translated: CASSRVGGWGQAYNEQFF.

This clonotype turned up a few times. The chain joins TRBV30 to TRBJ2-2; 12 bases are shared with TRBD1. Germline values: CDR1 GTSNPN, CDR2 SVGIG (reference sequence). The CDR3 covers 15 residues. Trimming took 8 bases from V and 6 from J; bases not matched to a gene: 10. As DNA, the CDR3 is TGTGCCCAGGGACAGGGGGCTTTCTCGTCCGGGGAGCTGTTTTTT. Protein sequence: CAQGQGAFSSGELFF.

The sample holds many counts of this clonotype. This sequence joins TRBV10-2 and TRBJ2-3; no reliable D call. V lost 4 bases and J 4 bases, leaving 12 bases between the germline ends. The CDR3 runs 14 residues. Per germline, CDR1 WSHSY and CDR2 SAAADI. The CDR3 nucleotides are TGCGCCAGCAGTGCACTTCAAACGTCAGATACGCAGTATTTT. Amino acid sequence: CASSALQTSDTQYF.

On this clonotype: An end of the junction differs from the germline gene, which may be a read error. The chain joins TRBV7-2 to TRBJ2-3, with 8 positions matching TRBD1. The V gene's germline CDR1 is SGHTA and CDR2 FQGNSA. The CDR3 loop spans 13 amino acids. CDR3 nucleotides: TGTGTCAGGGGGCTGGGAGCCAAAGACACGCAGTATTTC. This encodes CVRGLGAKDTQYF.

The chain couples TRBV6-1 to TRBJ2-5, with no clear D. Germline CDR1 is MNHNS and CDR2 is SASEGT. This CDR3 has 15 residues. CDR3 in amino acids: CVSGVGLEARETQYF. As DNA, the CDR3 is TGTGTCAGTGGAGTGGGCCTAGAGGCGCGAGAGACCCAGTACTTC.

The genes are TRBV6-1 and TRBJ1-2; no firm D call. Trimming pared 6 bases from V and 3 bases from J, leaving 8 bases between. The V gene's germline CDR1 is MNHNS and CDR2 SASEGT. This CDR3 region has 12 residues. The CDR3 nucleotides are TGTGCCAGCAGGCGAGTGGACTATGGCTACACCTTC. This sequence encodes CASRRVDYGYTF.

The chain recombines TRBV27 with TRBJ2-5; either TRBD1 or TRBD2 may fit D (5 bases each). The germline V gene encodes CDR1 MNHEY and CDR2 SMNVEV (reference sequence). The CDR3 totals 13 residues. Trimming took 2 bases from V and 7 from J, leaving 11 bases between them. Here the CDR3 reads CASSLGSGRTQYF. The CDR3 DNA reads TGTGCCAGCAGTTTAGGGTCAGGGAGGACCCAGTACTTC.

CDR3 in amino acids: CASSPNLHGYTF. The CDR3 DNA follows: TGTGCCAGCAGCCCCAATCTACATGGCTACACCTTC. V usage is TRBV14 and J usage is TRBJ1-2, with D unclear. V lost 4 bases and J 6 bases, leaving 9 bases between the germline ends. This CDR3 comprises 12 residues. Germline V gene lookup returns CDR1 SGHDN and CDR2 FVKESK.